At least ten counts were recorded for the clone carrying this T cell receptor (beta chain). The target antigen is unknown. The sample holds other DNA sequences that translate to the same CDR3. These data are taken from a study of shared clonotypes between healthy human individuals. There are 13 residues in the CDR3. Germline V gene data show CDR1 as SGDLS and CDR2 as YYNGEE. With 0 bases removed from V and 3 bases from J, the gap between germline ends came to 4 bases. Study conclusions and caveats: The researchers took only blood, and tissue repertoires probably look different.

CD45RO-negative, CCR7-positively selected cells formed the naive CD8 fraction, excluding terminally differentiated effector memory CD45RA+ cells. TCRdb's copy holds only in-frame clones and misses some; the assay was immunoSEQ multiplex PCR. The table includes about 2,100,000 clones, approximately 94% detected once. What was sequenced was naive CD8+ T cells from PBMCs. This TCR was sampled from a man aged 18 to 30 in good health. Some clones in this sample may be carry-over from other donors' samples. This chain uses TRBV9 with TRBJ1-3; D is unclear. The CDR3 loop is CASSVGSGNTIYF. As DNA, the CDR3 is TGTGCCAGCAGCGTAGGTAGTGGAAACACCATATATTTT.